What follows are 24 T cell receptor beta chains derived from one specimen sequenced in a study of OX40 agonist ivuxolimab in advanced cancers. Produced via immunoSEQ multiplex PCR; TCRdb's table is partial and in-frame only. The sample lists nearly 70,000 clones; approximately 81% were seen once. The input for sequencing was CD4+ or CD8+ T cells sorted from blood, taken in a trial of the OX40 agonist ivuxolimab. These receptors were obtained from an adult with an advanced solid tumor such as melanoma, head and neck, liver or kidney cancer.

The chain has TRBV2 and TRBJ1-4; 9 bases map to TRBD1. Trimming took 6 bases from V and 8 from J; bases not matched to a gene: 7. The CDR3 extends over 14 amino acids. Germline loops: CDR1 SNHLY, CDR2 FYNNEI. In nucleotides, the CDR3 is TGTGCCAGCAGATTACAGGGGGCGGACGAAAAACTGTTTTTT. It encodes CASRLQGADEKLFF.

The genes are TRBV6-5 and TRBJ2-6; D not resolved. Germline CDR1 and CDR2: MNHEY and SVGAGI. Trimming stripped 7 bases from V and 4 bases from J, with 2 bases between. The CDR3 covers 11 residues. CDR3 DNA sequence: TGTGCCAGCATAGGGGCCAACGTCCTGACTTTC. It is translated as CASIGANVLTF.

The chain recombines TRBV4-1 with TRBJ1-2; TRBD1 is a possible D gene (5 bases). V was shortened by 3 bases and J by 6 bases, with 20 bases between the two germline ends. Germline CDR1 is MGHRA and CDR2 is YSYEKL. CDR3 length: 16 residues. CDR3 sequence reads: CASSQTLGDLRDGYTF. The CDR3 DNA reads TGCGCCAGCAGCCAGACTTTGGGGGATCTTAGGGATGGCTACACCTTC.

The chain uses TRBV14 and TRBJ2-7; 12 bases agree with TRBD1. After removal of 4 bases from V and 9 bases from J, the junction contained 10 bases not matched to a gene. This CDR3 has 15 residues. In germline, CDR1 is SGHDN, CDR2 FVKESK. The CDR3 region has the DNA TGTGCCAGCAGCCCGGGACAGGGGGCAACGGTCCCGCAGTACTTC. Translating it yields CASSPGQGATVPQYF.

This sequence joins TRBV7-3 and TRBJ1-1, with TRBD1 matching over 9 bases. Germline assignment: CDR1 SGHTA and CDR2 FQGTGA. This CDR3 region has 14 residues. The V gene end was trimmed by 0 bases and the J gene end by 8 bases; junction bases not matched to a gene: 4. CDR3 DNA sequence: TGTGCCAGCAGCTTAACCCCAGGGACAGGGGAAGCTTTCTTT. Protein product: CASSLTPGTGEAFF.

This rearrangement joins TRBV5-5 to TRBJ1-2; D gene uncertain. Looked up from germline, CDR1 is SGHKS and CDR2 is YYEKEE (reference sequence). This CDR3 has 11 amino acids. The V gene lost 5 bases and the J gene lost 8 bases, with 10 bases spanning the gap. Here the CDR3 DNA reads TGTGCCAGCAGTTATGATTGGGGCTACACCTTC. This codes for CASSYDWGYTF. Together with reference TRBV5-5 and TRBJ1-2, the CDR3 gives the full variable domain: DAGVTQSPTHLIKTRGQQVTLRCSPISGHKSVSWYQQVLGQGPQFIFQYYEKEERGRGNFPDRFSARQFPNYSSELNVNALLLGDSALYLCASSYDWGYTFGSGTRLTVV.

This clone is medium-sized. The chain uses TRBV27 and TRBJ2-5; 12 bases are shared with TRBD2. With V trimmed by 9 bases and J by 1 base, 6 bases remained unmatched. Germline V CDR1 and CDR2: MNHEY, SMNVEV (reference sequence). CDR3 length equals 15 residues. For the CDR3, the DNA is TGTGCCAGTCGCGGACTAGCGGGGACCCAAGAGACCCAGTACTTC. The encoded protein is CASRGLAGTQETQYF.

The gene calls are TRBV7-2 and TRBJ2-7; D assignment may be TRBD1 or TRBD2 (5 bases each). The CDR3 contains 14 residues. Germline V gives CDR1 SGHTA, CDR2 FQGNSA. Trimming removed 4 bases at V and 2 bases at J, with 12 bases between. The CDR3 loop reads CASSSRGETYEQYF. CDR3 sequence (DNA): TGTGCCAGCAGCTCTAGGGGAGAGACCTACGAGCAGTACTTC.

This clone was seen more than once but under ten times. V and J are TRBV9 and TRBJ1-2; D is uncertain. Germline V gives CDR1 SGDLS, CDR2 YYNGEE. CDR3 length equals 14 residues. The V and J ends lost 3 bases and 1 base respectively, with 10 bases between them. The CDR3 sequence is CASSDREVNYGYTF. In nucleotides, the CDR3 is TGTGCCAGCAGCGATCGTGAGGTTAACTATGGCTACACCTTC.

CDR3 sequence reads: CATSTTGSYEQYF. The DNA of the CDR3 is TGTGCCACCAGCACAACAGGGTCCTACGAGCAGTACTTC. V is TRBV15 and J is TRBJ2-7, with D perhaps matching TRBD1 (6 bases). V lost 4 bases, J lost 1 base, and 8 bases lay in between. This CDR3 spans 13 amino acids. Germline CDR1 is LNHNV and CDR2 is YYDKDF (reference sequence).

The V and J genes are TRBV29-1 and TRBJ1-4; D remains unclear. The CDR3 is 12 amino acids. Germline CDR1 reads SQVTM; CDR2 reads ANQGSEA. Trimming left V 4 bases short and J 5 bases short, with 8 bases between. This CDR3 reads CSVVTVNEKLFF. In DNA, the CDR3 is TGCAGCGTTGTAACAGTGAATGAAAAACTGTTTTTT.

This rearrangement joins TRBV28 to TRBJ2-2, with D uncertain. The V gene's germline CDR1 is MDHEN and CDR2 SYDVKM. The germline V and J ends were trimmed by 0 bases and 0 bases, with 5 bases remaining between them. CDR3 length equals 15 residues. The CDR3 bases are TGTGCCAGCAGTTTATGGACGCCGAACACCGGGGAGCTGTTTTTT. Its translation is CASSLWTPNTGELFF.

The genes are TRBV5-8 and TRBJ2-1; D uncertain. CDR1 and CDR2 from the germline V gene are SGHTS and YDEGEE. The germline V and J ends were trimmed by 0 bases and 7 bases, with 5 bases remaining between them. The CDR3 has 12 amino acids. CDR3 sequence (DNA): TGTGCCAGCAGCTTGGGGTTGAATGAGCAGTTCTTC. Translated, it gives CASSLGLNEQFF.

The genes are TRBV5-6 and TRBJ2-7, with D possibly called TRBD1 or TRBD2 (6 bases each). Trimming pared 6 bases from V and 1 base from J, leaving 20 bases between. The CDR3 consists of 16 residues. Germline V gene data show CDR1 as SGHDT and CDR2 as YYEEEE. The chain's CDR3 is CASKPGGGAYSYEQYF. The CDR3 DNA reads TGTGCCAGCAAGCCCGGGGGCGGGGCCTATTCCTACGAGCAGTACTTC.

About this clone: One end of the junction fails to match germline, which may point to a read error. The rearrangement uses TRBV7-3 and TRBJ1-1; unclear D gene. Germline V lookup: CDR1 SGHTA, CDR2 FQGTGA. CDR3 length: 13 residues. The chain's CDR3 is CASSLTKGSEAFF. In nucleotides, the CDR3 is TGTGCCAGCAGCCTAACCAAGGGCTCTGAAGCTTTCTTT.

The CDR3 is CASSPSSTGTYTEAFF. CDR3 in DNA: TGTGCCAGCTCACCTTCCTCGACAGGGACCTACACTGAAGCTTTCTTT. The chain is built from TRBV18 and TRBJ1-1; 7 nucleotides match TRBD1. V lost 3 bases to trimming and J lost 3 bases; unmatched junction nucleotides: 10. CDR1 and CDR2 from the germline V gene are KGHSH and LQKENI. The CDR3 covers 16 residues.

The chain uses TRBV13 and TRBJ1-1; D gene uncertain. Germline V gene lookup returns CDR1 PRHDT and CDR2 FYEKMQ (reference sequence). CDR3 length: 11 amino acids. The V end was cut by 6 bases, the J end by 8 bases, with 10 bases between. CDR3 protein: CASSYEGEAFF. The DNA of the CDR3 is TGTGCCAGCAGTTACGAAGGGGAAGCTTTCTTT. Based on the CDR3 plus reference TRBV13 and TRBJ1-1, the full variable domain is AAGVIQSPRHLIKEKRETATLKCYPIPRHDTVYWYQQGPGQDPQFLISFYEKMQSDKGSIPDRFSAQQFSDYHSELNMSSLELGDSALYFCASSYEGEAFFGQGTRLTVV.

The chain has TRBV7-9 and TRBJ2-6; no clear D gene. This CDR3 has 14 amino acids. Trimming took off 7 bases at V and 0 bases at J, with 7 bases between the two ends. CDR1 is SEHNR and CDR2 is FQNEAQ in the germline V gene (reference sequence). In nucleotides, the CDR3 is TGTGCCAGCACCTCGGGCTCTGGGGCCAACGTCCTGACTTTC. Translated: CASTSGSGANVLTF.

This clone came up once. The chain is built from TRBV7-3 and TRBJ2-1; a weak D match, TRBD2 (6 bases). The length of the CDR3 is 16 residues. Trimming removed 4 bases at V and 6 bases at J, with 19 bases between. Germline V gene sequence: CDR1 SGHTA, CDR2 FQGTGA. The CDR3 protein is CASSSKPSVSANEQFF. The CDR3 bases are TGTGCCAGCAGCTCAAAACCTAGCGTTAGTGCCAATGAGCAGTTCTTC.

This chain joins TRBV6-5 and TRBJ1-2, with D maybe TRBD1 (6 bases). Germline CDR1 reads MNHEY; CDR2 reads SVGAGI. There are 15 residues in the CDR3. Trimming cost V 0 bases and J 7 bases, with 15 bases left between them. As DNA, the CDR3 is TGTGCCAGCAGTTACTCGTCGGACAGCCCCTCTGGCTACACCTTC. This gives the protein CASSYSSDSPSGYTF.

The chain recombines TRBV27 with TRBJ2-7; 7 positions agree with TRBD1. In germline, CDR1 is MNHEY, CDR2 SMNVEV (reference sequence). The V segment lost 3 bases and the J segment 1 base; nucleotides outside the gene matches: 6. The CDR3 has 15 amino acids. CDR3 in DNA: TGTGCCAGCAGTTTTTCAGGGACAGAGTCCTACGAGCAGTACTTC. Translation: CASSFSGTESYEQYF.

The chain is built from TRBV4-1 and TRBJ2-2; D not certain. The V and J ends lost 3 bases and 0 bases respectively, with 8 bases between them. The CDR3 totals 15 residues. Germline-derived CDR1 and CDR2 are MGHRA and YSYEKL. CDR3 protein: CASSHTIPNTGELFF. DNA for the CDR3: TGCGCCAGCAGCCACACAATTCCGAACACCGGGGAGCTGTTTTTT.

V usage is TRBV4-2 and J usage is TRBJ2-1, with TRBD2 identical over 13 bases. This CDR3 is 17 amino acids long. The V gene end was trimmed by 7 bases and the J gene end by 0 bases; junction bases not matched to a gene: 6. Germline V CDR1 and CDR2: LGHNA, YNFKEQ. Here the CDR3 reads CASTGLAGAHSYNEQFF. In DNA form, the CDR3 reads TGTGCCAGCACCGGACTAGCGGGAGCCCACTCCTACAATGAGCAGTTCTTC.

The rearrangement links TRBV28 to TRBJ2-7; no clear D. V lost 9 bases and J lost 0, with 15 bases in between. CDR1 is MDHEN and CDR2 is SYDVKM in the germline V gene. This CDR3 region has 14 residues. As DNA, the CDR3 is TGTGCCAGTTCGCCACCCTCTCGCTCCTACGAGCAGTACTTC. Its protein product is CASSPPSRSYEQYF.